This T cell receptor beta chain was identified in a study of T cells in Graves' hyperthyroidism and ophthalmopathy. TCR beta CDR3 regions were amplified from RNA transcripts. The primer set for the first-round RT-PCR of the TCR CDR3 was HTBI. TCRdb reprocessed the multiplex PCR reads with MiXCR, giving one entry per CDR3 protein. The sample lists roughly 350,000 distinct CDR3 sequences, approximately 15% occurring once. This clonotype has at least ten counts. Unmatched junction bases numbered 13, after V lost 6 bases and J lost 1 base. The germline V gene encodes CDR1 SNHLY and CDR2 FYNNEI. The CDR3 totals 17 residues.

This sequence joins TRBV2 and TRBJ1-1; TRBD1 agrees at 8 bases. Sequencing input: blood. This sequence originates from a woman aged 25-40 years with Graves' ophthalmopathy. CDR3 DNA: TGTGCCAGCAGAGTCCCCGGGACAGGACTTTGGAACACTGAAGCTTTCTTT. Amino acid sequence: CASRVPGTGLWNTEAFF.